This T cell receptor (beta chain) was sequenced during a study of CD8 T cells in Susac syndrome. Study summary: Among the Susac syndrome patients sequenced, about 6 had active disease and 8 or 9 were in remission.

V lost 1 base and J 0 bases, leaving 7 bases between the germline ends. This CDR3 has 13 amino acids. Germline loops: CDR1 GTSNPN, CDR2 SVGIG (reference sequence). To note about this clonotype: What it recognizes is unknown.

Reverse transcription used roughly 0.5 to 1 ug RNA and random hexamers. Multiplex PCR with immunoSEQ amplified the TCR beta CDR3 across 54 Vbeta and 13 Jbeta. TCRdb recomputed calls from the immunoSEQ multiplex PCR reads with MiXCR, one row per CDR3 protein. In the table there are 150,000 to 200,000 distinct CDR3 sequences, about 95% of which are singletons. Study-level points and caveats: Clonal expansion of Susac CD8+ cells peaked in TEMRA cells, and it also peaked in active patients.

This TCR was recovered from a human donor with Susac syndrome. Specimen: CD8+ T cells from PBMCs. V and J are TRBV30 and TRBJ2-7; D gene unclear. CDR3 DNA: TGTGCCTGGAGTGGAGGCACCTCCTACGAGCAGTACTTC. Amino acids: CAWSGGTSYEQYF.